These T cell receptor beta chains were read from a single sample in a study of response to subunit inactivated influenza vaccine. TCRdb ran MiXCR on the RT-PCR reads and lists one entry per CDR3 protein. The sample lists 650,000 to 700,000 distinct CDR3 sequences; 15% to 18% were seen once. Sample: PBMCs from blood, taken roughly 13 days after vaccination. The receptors shown here come from a man aged 50-60 years who received an inactivated influenza vaccine. CDR3s include the opening cysteine and the closing phenylalanine or tryptophan. The order of the fields is clone size, CDR3 length, D gene, V gene, J gene, CDR3 DNA, CDR3 protein. D genes are given only for firm matches. The listing skips clone size in some rows; elsewhere it reads once, few, many or a size class.

>many|17|-|TRBV20-1|TRBJ2-1
TGCAGTGCTAGAGATTCGACGGGGGGCGCATCCTACAATGAGCAGTTCTTC
CSARDSTGGASYNEQFF
>few|14|TRBD2|TRBV10-3|TRBJ2-7
TGTGCCATCAATAGCCTAGCGGGAGCTTACGAGCAGTACTTC
CAINSLAGAYEQYF
>once|14|TRBD2|TRBV29-1|TRBJ2-1
TGCAGCGTTGTTGGACTAGCGGGGGTGAATGAGCAGTTCTTC
CSVVGLAGVNEQFF
>-|13|TRBD1|TRBV20-1|TRBJ2-7
TGCAGTGCTGGACTGCAGGGGGTTGGCGAGCAGTACTTC
CSAGLQGVGEQYF
>few|15|-|TRBV7-8|TRBJ2-7
TGTGCCAGCAGCTTAGCCCTAGGATCCAATTACGAGCAGTACTTC
CASSLALGSNYEQYF
>-|16|-|TRBV11-2|TRBJ2-7
TGTGCCAGCAGCTTAGAGGGGGGAAGTCCCTCCTACGAGCAGTACTTC
CASSLEGGSPSYEQYF
>few|15|-|TRBV20-1|TRBJ1-5
TGCAGTGCCAGTGTAGGGGGGGTGGACAATCAGCCCCAGCATTTT
CSASVGGVDNQPQHF
>-|14|TRBD2|TRBV29-1|TRBJ2-1
TGCAGCGTCGGAAGCGGGAGGGCCCTCAATGAGCAGTTCTTC
CSVGSGRALNEQFF
>few|16|TRBD2|TRBV3-1|TRBJ2-1
TGTGCCAGCAGTCGTGCGGGGGGGCCAATGAGCAATGAGCAGTTCTTC
CASSRAGGPMSNEQFF
>-|14|-|TRBV4-1|TRBJ2-3
TGCGCCAGCAGCCAAGACTTTTTCGCAGATACGCAGTATTTT
CASSQDFFADTQYF
>few|14|-|TRBV9|TRBJ1-1
TGTGCCAGCAGCGTTGGTACTGTAAACACTGAAGCTTTCTTT
CASSVGTVNTEAFF
>few|14|-|TRBV9|TRBJ1-4
TGTGCCAGCAGCGTATCACAGGGCAGAGAAAAACTGTTTTTT
CASSVSQGREKLFF
>many|14|-|TRBV4-1|TRBJ2-3
TGCGCCAGCAGCCAAGAGCCGAGCACAGATACGCAGTATTTT
CASSQEPSTDTQYF
>-|16|-|TRBV5-6|TRBJ2-1
TGTGCCAGCAGCTTGTTCGGCAGGGCTACGTACAATGAGCAGTTCTTC
CASSLFGRATYNEQFF
>few|16|TRBD1|TRBV6-1|TRBJ2-7
TGTGCCAGCAGCCGAACGCCCGGGACAGGTAACTACGAGCAGTACTTC
CASSRTPGTGNYEQYF
>-|14|TRBD1|TRBV12-3/TRBV12-4|TRBJ1-5
TGTGCCAGCAGCCCGGGACAGAGCCTGGAACCCCAGCATTTT
CASSPGQSLEPQHF
>few|17|-|TRBV5-1|TRBJ1-4
TGCGCCAGCAGCTTGGCCGGTGGTTATGCAACTAATGAAAAACTGTTTTTT
CASSLAGGYATNEKLFF
>-|14|-|TRBV2|TRBJ1-2
TGTGCCAGCAGTGAACGGTTGACAGGAGATGGCTACACCTTC
CASSERLTGDGYTF
>-|17|TRBD2|TRBV29-1|TRBJ2-6
TGCAGCGTGGGGGGACTAGCGGGAGTCGGTGGGGCCAACGTCCTGACTTTC
CSVGGLAGVGGANVLTF
>-|16|TRBD2|TRBV7-2|TRBJ2-2
TGTGCCAGCAGCTCTGGCCAGCGGGGAGTAACCGGGGAGCTGTTTTTT
CASSSGQRGVTGELFF
>-|15|-|TRBV7-2|TRBJ2-3
TGTGCCAGCAGGGCTGACTCGAAACAAACAGATACGCAGTATTTT
CASRADSKQTDTQYF
>few|15|-|TRBV20-1|TRBJ2-7
TGCAGTGCTAGAGATAGGTCAGGCCTTTCCTACGAGCAGTACTTC
CSARDRSGLSYEQYF
>few|15|TRBD2|TRBV5-1|TRBJ2-7
TGCGCCAGCAGCTTGCATAGCGGGGAGGGCTACGAGCAGTACTTC
CASSLHSGEGYEQYF
>-|13|-|TRBV7-8|TRBJ2-7
TGTGCGACTCAGGGAAGTAACCCCTACGAGCAGTACTTC
CATQGSNPYEQYF
>-|16|TRBD2|TRBV7-6|TRBJ2-3
TGTGCCAGCAGCTTTTTCTTCACTAGCGGAACAGATACGCAGTATTTT
CASSFFFTSGTDTQYF
>-|18|TRBD1|TRBV18|TRBJ2-6
TGTGCCAGCTCACCACCGGACAGGGGAAGGTCTGGGGCCAACGTCCTGACTTTC
CASSPPDRGRSGANVLTF
>few|15|-|TRBV7-2|TRBJ2-3
TGTGCCAGCAGCTTACGGGCTAGCGTCACAGATACGCAGTATTTT
CASSLRASVTDTQYF
>few|12|-|TRBV3-1|TRBJ2-1
TGTGCCAGCAGCCAAGGGCGGGACTTGGAGTTCTTC
CASSQGRDLEFF
>-|14|TRBD2|TRBV6-2/TRBV6-3|TRBJ2-7
TGTGCCAGCAGTACGGGACTAGCCACCTACGAGCAGTACTTC
CASSTGLATYEQYF
>few|16|TRBD1|TRBV2|TRBJ2-2
TGTGCCAGCAGTGATAAACAGGGGAACGTTGCCGGGGAGCTGTTTTTT
CASSDKQGNVAGELFF
>many|15|-|TRBV6-1|TRBJ2-3
TGTGCCAGCAGTCCTGGGACTGGGGCCCCAGATACGCAGTATTTT
CASSPGTGAPDTQYF
>many|15|-|TRBV5-6|TRBJ2-1
TGTGCCAGCAGCTTGGGTGCCAGGTTCATCGATGAGCAGTTCTTC
CASSLGARFIDEQFF
>few|13|TRBD1|TRBV12-3/TRBV12-4|TRBJ2-7
TGTGCCAGCAGCCGAGGGGGCTGGAACGAGCAGTACTTC
CASSRGGWNEQYF
>many|14|-|TRBV4-3|TRBJ2-3
TGCGCCAGCAGCCAAGAACCCCAGAGGGATACGCAGTATTTT
CASSQEPQRDTQYF
>few|12|-|TRBV2|TRBJ2-1
TGTGCCAGCAACTACTTCGACAATGAGCAGTTCTTC
CASNYFDNEQFF
>few|14|-|TRBV29-1|TRBJ2-7
TGCAGCGTTTTAGACAGGTCTTTCTCCTACGAGCAGTACTTC
CSVLDRSFSYEQYF
>few|14|-|TRBV7-9|TRBJ2-1
TGTGCCAGCAGCTTAGAAGGGGTCTACAATGAGCAGTTCTTC
CASSLEGVYNEQFF
>-|14|-|TRBV20-1|TRBJ1-5
TGCAGTGCTACGGGGGAGAGAAGCAATCAGCCCCAGCATTTT
CSATGERSNQPQHF
>few|14|-|TRBV7-2|TRBJ2-2
TGTGCCAGCAGCCCCTGGCAGAACACCGGGGAGCTGTTTTTT
CASSPWQNTGELFF
>-|15|TRBD2|TRBV7-9|TRBJ2-1
TGTGCCAGCAGCTTATGGCGGGGGGGCTTCGATGAGCAGTTCTTC
CASSLWRGGFDEQFF
>-|15|TRBD1|TRBV5-1|TRBJ1-1
TGCGCCAGCAGCTCGTCAGGGGGCACTGTCACTGAAGCTTTCTTT
CASSSSGGTVTEAFF
>-|16|TRBD1|TRBV12-3/TRBV12-4|TRBJ2-2
TGTGCCAGCAGCTACCGGGACAGGGTAGACACCGGGGAGCTGTTTTTT
CASSYRDRVDTGELFF
>-|15|-|TRBV18|TRBJ1-1
TGTGCCAGCTCACCACGGGGGAGGGGAGACACTGAAGCTTTCTTT
CASSPRGRGDTEAFF
>few|14|TRBD1|TRBV10-3|TRBJ2-3
TGTGCCATCAGGGGGACAGCTAGCACAGATACGCAGTATTTT
CAIRGTASTDTQYF
>-|15|TRBD2|TRBV20-1|TRBJ2-1
TGCAGTGCTAAGTCCTCTAGCGGGGTGTCAAATGAGCAGTTCTTC
CSAKSSSGVSNEQFF
>few|16|TRBD2|TRBV6-2/TRBV6-3|TRBJ2-5
TGTGCCAGCAGTGCTTTGGCGCTAGCGGCTCAAGAGACCCAGTACTTC
CASSALALAAQETQYF
>few|16|-|TRBV13|TRBJ1-3
TGTGCCAGCAGCTTAACAGGGAGAAACCCTGGAAACACCATATATTTT
CASSLTGRNPGNTIYF
>-|13|-|TRBV20-1|TRBJ1-5
TGCAGTGCCAGCAGGGACACCAGTCAGCCCCAGCATTTT
CSASRDTSQPQHF
>few|13|-|TRBV11-2|TRBJ2-7
TGTGCCAGCAGCCGCCCTTTTGCCTACGAGCAGTACTTC
CASSRPFAYEQYF
>many|16|TRBD2|TRBV12-3/TRBV12-4|TRBJ2-7
TGTGCCAGCAGTTGGGGCGGGACTAGCGCTATGGACGAGCAGTACTTC
CASSWGGTSAMDEQYF
>many|16|-|TRBV24-1|TRBJ2-3
TGTGCCACCAGTGATTTGGAGGGGTTTCGACTGGATACGCAGTATTTT
CATSDLEGFRLDTQYF
>many|14|-|TRBV10-3|TRBJ1-5
TGTGCCATCTCCCCCACCGTCAGCAATCAGCCCCAGCATTTT
CAISPTVSNQPQHF
>-|15|TRBD1|TRBV12-3/TRBV12-4|TRBJ2-5
TGTGCCAGCAGTTTTCCCCAGGGGGCACAAGAGACCCAGTACTTC
CASSFPQGAQETQYF
>many|14|-|TRBV12-3/TRBV12-4|TRBJ1-5
TGTGCCAGCGCGAACGGCTGGGGCAATCAGCCCCAGCATTTT
CASANGWGNQPQHF
>-|17|-|TRBV24-1|TRBJ2-1
TGTGCCACCCGCCAATCGGGGAACCCGGGACCCTACAATGAGCAGTTCTTC
CATRQSGNPGPYNEQFF
>few|14|TRBD1|TRBV29-1|TRBJ2-3
TGCAGCGTTACCGGGACAGGTTGGGCTGGTACGCAGTATTTT
CSVTGTGWAGTQYF
>few|15|TRBD1|TRBV20-1|TRBJ2-1
TGCAGTGCACCCCCCGGGACAGGTTCTATGCATGAGCAGTTCTTC
CSAPPGTGSMHEQFF
>few|11|-|TRBV2|TRBJ2-7
TGTGCCAGCAGTGAAATGGGGATTCAGTACTTC
CASSEMGIQYF
>-|12|-|TRBV25-1|TRBJ2-5
TGTGCCAGCAGTGAACGGCCGGAGACCCAGTACTTC
CASSERPETQYF